This entry lists 22 T cell receptor beta chains sequenced from one sample in a study of cytomegalovirus exposure and HLA in healthy donors (dated by TCRdb to about 2017). Library prep was done by the immunoSEQ multiplex PCR assay. A mixture of 60 forward primers for TCR Vbeta segments and 13 reverse primers for TCR Jbeta segments was used in the multiplex PCR. Not all clones reach the TCRdb copy of this immuneACCESS table, which keeps in-frame sequences only. Checked studies attribute under half of the gap to unresolved V genes and leave the rest unexplained. This sample gives about 73,000 clones in total; about 68% of them show up just once. The ten largest clones represent approximately 6.9% of the sample. Sequencing input: PBMCs. Receptors originate from a woman between 45 and 65 years old in good health and CMV-seropositive.

The chain carries TRBV5-4 and TRBJ2-7; no reliable D call. V lost 4 bases to trimming and J lost 0 bases, with 11 bases between them. The V gene's germline CDR1 is SGHNT and CDR2 YYREEE (reference sequence). The length of the CDR3 is 14 residues. As DNA, the CDR3 is TGTGCCAGCAGCCCCCTAGTGTCCTCCTACGAGCAGTACTTC. Translated, it gives CASSPLVSSYEQYF.

V and J are TRBV4-2 and TRBJ1-1; a weak D match, TRBD1 (6 bases). V was cut by 7 bases and J by 6 bases, with 18 bases left in between. This CDR3 comprises 14 residues. Germline assignment: CDR1 LGHNA and CDR2 YNFKEQ. CDR3 amino acids: CASTPAGDSAEAFF. DNA for the CDR3: TGTGCCAGCACTCCGGCAGGGGATTCCGCTGAAGCTTTCTTT.

This clone was found once. This chain connects TRBV21-1 to TRBJ1-5; the D segment call TRBD1 is taken from the table without a DNA check. TRBV21-1 is designated a pseudogene. The CDR3 is made up of 17 amino acids. The CDR3 reads CASSKAHGDRGDQPQHF. The CDR3 DNA follows: TGTGCCAGCAGCAAAGCACATGGGGACAGAGGGGACCAGCCCCAGCATTTT.

The V gene is TRBV5-6, the J gene TRBJ2-1; 10 nucleotides agree with TRBD2. The CDR3 spans 18 residues. After removal of 0 bases from V and 4 bases from J, the junction contained 10 bases not matched to a gene. CDR1 SGHDT and CDR2 YYEEEE come from the germline V gene. The CDR3 DNA follows: TGTGCCAGCAGCTTGGTACTGTCAAGCGGGGGGGAATACAATGAGCAGTTCTTC. Translation: CASSLVLSSGGEYNEQFF.

The chain carries TRBV5-5 and TRBJ2-1; 9 nucleotides line up with TRBD1. CDR1 is SGHKS and CDR2 is YYEKEE in the germline V gene (reference sequence). This CDR3 spans 15 amino acids. The ends lost 3 bases at V and 9 bases at J; junction bases unmatched: 10. The CDR3 DNA follows: TGTGCCAGCAGCTCATTCCGGGACAGGGAAGGTGAGCAGTTCTTC. Translating gives CASSSFRDREGEQFF.

This chain links TRBV7-3 with TRBJ1-2; a possible D gene is TRBD1 (5 bases). From germline, CDR1 is SGHTA and CDR2 FQGTGA. This CDR3 comprises 10 residues. The CDR3 sequence is CAKGDYGYTF. In DNA form, the CDR3 reads TGTGCTAAAGGGGACTATGGCTACACCTTC.

V and J are TRBV18 and TRBJ1-4; D gene uncertain. Germline V gene sequence: CDR1 KGHSH, CDR2 LQKENI. Trimming stripped 6 bases from V and 4 bases from J, with 12 bases between. The CDR3 contains 14 residues. CDR3 residues: CASSTFEINEKLFF. CDR3 DNA sequence: TGTGCCAGCTCCACTTTCGAGATTAATGAAAAACTGTTTTTT.

The chain recombines TRBV10-1 with TRBJ2-5; 8 bases fit TRBD1. This CDR3 has 15 amino acids. With V trimmed by 3 bases and J by 2 bases, 5 bases remained unmatched. Germline CDR1 reads WNHNN; CDR2 reads SYGVQD (reference sequence). The CDR3 spells CASSDTGTGQETQYF. The CDR3 nucleotides are TGCGCCAGCAGTGACACCGGGACAGGACAAGAGACCCAGTACTTC.

This clone appeared a few times. This chain uses TRBV2 with TRBJ1-2, with 7 bases identical to TRBD1. CDR3 length: 10 amino acids. Per germline, CDR1 SNHLY and CDR2 FYNNEI. The V segment lost 6 bases and the J segment 14 bases; nucleotides outside the gene matches: 6. In DNA form, the CDR3 reads TGTGCCAGCAGGGGGACAGCGATGACCTTC. This translates into CASRGTAMTF.

This chain connects TRBV11-2 to TRBJ2-6; 7 bases match TRBD1. Germline CDR1 is SGHAT and CDR2 is FQNNGV. V lost 6 bases to trimming and J lost 3 bases; unmatched junction nucleotides: 8. The CDR3 consists of 16 residues. The chain's CDR3 is CASRTQRGHGANVLTF. The CDR3 bases are TGTGCCAGCAGAACACAGAGGGGGCATGGGGCCAACGTCCTGACTTTC.

The rearrangement links TRBV6-5 to TRBJ1-6, with a weak D call TRBD1 (6 bases). The V gene lost 4 bases and the J gene lost 9 bases, with 16 bases spanning the gap. CDR1 and CDR2 from the germline V gene are MNHEY and SVGAGI. This CDR3 comprises 15 residues. CDR3 nucleotides: TGTGCCAGCAGTTTAGGGGGAGGGGTAAGTTCACCCCTCCACTTT. This gives the protein CASSLGGGVSSPLHF.

Only one count was recorded for this clone. The chain combines TRBV27 with TRBJ1-2, with D perhaps matching TRBD1 (5 bases). The CDR3 is made up of 14 amino acids. Germline V gene data show CDR1 as MNHEY and CDR2 as SMNVEV (reference sequence). The V and J ends lost 8 bases and 6 bases respectively, with 19 bases between them. This CDR3 reads CASGWDRGSDGYTF. For the CDR3, the DNA is TGTGCCAGCGGCTGGGACCGGGGGAGCGATGGCTACACCTTC.

This clone was recorded only once. At one of its ends the junction is not consistent with the germline gene, which may arise from a read error. This sequence joins TRBV2 and TRBJ2-5, with 8 bases aligning to TRBD2. This CDR3 has 16 residues. Germline lookup yields CDR1 SNHLY and CDR2 FYNNEI. In nucleotides, the CDR3 is TGTGCCAGCAGTGCCTACCCGGGACTAGGACAAGGGACCCAGTACTTC. Amino acids: CASSAYPGLGQGTQYF.

The V gene is TRBV19, the J gene TRBJ1-4; D possibly corresponds to TRBD1 (5 bases). V gave up 10 bases and J gave up 7 bases, with 16 bases separating them. The CDR3 totals 13 residues. Germline CDR1 is LNHDA and CDR2 is SQIVND (reference sequence). The CDR3 sequence: CATTAQGFEKLFF. In nucleotides, the CDR3 is TGTGCCACCACGGCCCAGGGTTTTGAAAAACTGTTTTTT.

In this sample, this clone turned up a few times. V gene TRBV27 combines with J gene TRBJ2-7; D might be TRBD2 (5 bases). Germline assignment: CDR1 MNHEY and CDR2 SMNVEV (reference sequence). The CDR3 totals 15 residues. V was shortened by 2 bases and J by 2 bases, with 13 bases between the two germline ends. CDR3 sequence reads: CASSLKPDSTYEQYV. The CDR3 bases are TGTGCCAGCAGTTTAAAGCCGGACTCAACCTACGAGCAGTACGTC.

This clone was seen only a few times. The V and J genes are TRBV5-1 and TRBJ2-7; weak D call: TRBD1 (6 bases). CDR1 and CDR2 (germline): SGHRS, YFSETQ. The V end was cut by 0 bases, the J end by 4 bases, with 11 bases between. The CDR3 is 14 amino acids. In nucleotides, the CDR3 is TGCGCCAGCAGCTTGGTTGGACAGATTTACGAGCAGTACTTC. Its protein is CASSLVGQIYEQYF.

This chain connects TRBV7-3 to TRBJ1-1; the D gene is possibly TRBD1 (6 bases). Looked up from germline, CDR1 is SGHTA and CDR2 is FQGTGA. Trimming removed 8 bases at V and 3 bases at J, with 13 bases between. The length of the CDR3 is 13 residues. CDR3 DNA sequence: TGTGCCAGCGGGGTGACAGGCCACACTGAAGCTTTCTTT. It codes for CASGVTGHTEAFF.

The rearrangement joins TRBV19 to TRBJ1-5; D may be TRBD1 (6 bases). The germline V gene encodes CDR1 LNHDA and CDR2 SQIVND (reference sequence). Trimming pared 5 bases from V and 6 bases from J, leaving 14 bases between. The CDR3 is 14 residues long. The CDR3 spells CASSVSGEGQPQHF. CDR3 bases: TGTGCCAGTAGTGTATCAGGGGAAGGTCAGCCCCAGCATTTT.

V is TRBV9 and J is TRBJ1-2; weak D call: TRBD1 (5 bases). Germline V CDR1 and CDR2: SGDLS, YYNGEE. V was shortened by 4 bases and J by 0 bases, with 19 bases between the two germline ends. The CDR3 is 17 amino acids. CDR3 coding DNA: TGTGCCAGCAGCCGGATCCCCGGGGGTCGAGCTAACTATGGCTACACCTTC. It is translated as CASSRIPGGRANYGYTF.

The V and J genes are TRBV5-1 and TRBJ2-1; TRBD2 agrees at 9 bases. The CDR3 loop spans 18 amino acids. The V gene end was trimmed by 4 bases and the J gene end by 8 bases; junction bases not matched to a gene: 19. CDR1 and CDR2 from the germline V gene are SGHRS and YFSETQ. The CDR3 nucleotides read TGCGCCAGCAGCCCCGACCGCGGTGCGCGGGGGGGAGGCTATGAGCAGTTCTTC. This translates into CASSPDRGARGGGYEQFF.

The chain carries TRBV15 and TRBJ2-5, with 9 bases that match TRBD1. V trimming: 8 bases; J trimming: 5 bases; junction bases outside the gene matches: 6. Germline V lookup: CDR1 LNHNV, CDR2 YYDKDF (reference sequence). The CDR3 sequence is 13 residues long. CDR3 residues: CATQQGAGETQYF. The CDR3 coding sequence is TGTGCCACCCAACAGGGGGCTGGGGAGACCCAGTACTTC.

CDR3 coding DNA: TGTGCCAGCAGCTACAGGTTCCAGAGAGAAAAACTGTTTTTT. Translated, it gives CASSYRFQREKLFF. The rearrangement joins TRBV7-9 to TRBJ1-4, with TRBD1 as a possible D gene (5 bases). V lost 4 bases and J 8 bases, leaving 14 bases between the germline ends. The CDR3 runs 14 residues. Germline CDR1 reads SEHNR; CDR2 reads FQNEAQ (reference sequence).